A single sample gave rise to the 8 T cell receptor beta chains below, sequenced in a study of T cells in Graves' hyperthyroidism and ophthalmopathy. The TCR beta CDR3 regions underwent amplification using RNA transcripts as the source. In the first-round RT-PCR of the TCR CDR3, the HTBI primer set was used. TCRdb itself ran the multiplex PCR reads through MiXCR, one entry per CDR3 protein. The sample shows 700,000 or so distinct CDR3 sequences, roughly 17% of them seen only once. The material sequenced was blood. The receptors stem from a man younger than 35 with Graves' hyperthyroidism.

This clonotype was counted a few times. The chain employs TRBV24-1 and TRBJ2-6; D call uncertain. This CDR3 region has 23 residues. Trimming shortened V by 7 bases and J by 2 bases, and 35 bases separated the two germline ends. The germline gives CDR1 KGHDR, CDR2 SFDVKD. Here the CDR3 DNA reads TGTGCCACCAGCGACGCTCGGGTGACCACCAGTGATTCGGCAGTAACTGGGGCCAACGTCCTGACTTTC. Translation: CATSDARVTTSDSAVTGANVLTF.

This clonotype has only a few counts. The gene calls are TRBV20-1 and TRBJ2-3; 10 bases are shared with TRBD2. The CDR3 is made up of 17 amino acids. Germline CDR1 reads DFQATT; CDR2 reads SNEGSKA (reference sequence). The ends lost 0 bases at V and 2 bases at J; junction bases unmatched: 8. DNA of the CDR3: TGCAGTGCTAGAGATCTCACGAGCGGGAGGGCCACAGATACGCAGTATTTT. Encoded protein: CSARDLTSGRATDTQYF.

The V call is TRBV7-9, the J call TRBJ2-1; TRBD2 agrees at 9 bases. With V trimmed by 5 bases and J by 8 bases, 13 bases remained unmatched. The CDR3 is 16 residues long. Germline assignment: CDR1 SEHNR and CDR2 FQNEAQ (reference sequence). The DNA for the CDR3 is TGTGCCAGCAGCAGTATAGCGGGAGCGGAAAGGGATGAGCAGTTCTTC. It yields the protein CASSSIAGAERDEQFF. The full variable domain, completed using reference TRBV7-9 and TRBJ2-1, is DTGVSQNPRHKITKRGQNVTFRCDPISEHNRLYWYRQTLGQGPEFLTYFQNEAQLEKSRLLSDRFSAERPKGSFSTLEIQRTEQGDSAMYLCASSSIAGAERDEQFFGPGTRLTVL.

This clonotype was found a few times. The chain has TRBV20-1 and TRBJ2-5; 9 positions agree with TRBD2. The germline V gene encodes CDR1 DFQATT and CDR2 SNEGSKA (reference sequence). V was pared by 3 bases and J by 3 bases, with 11 bases of the junction left unmatched. CDR3 size: 16 residues. CDR3 nucleotides: TGCAGTGCTAGCGGGGTAGCGGGAGTTGGAAAAGAGACCCAGTACTTC. It is translated as CSASGVAGVGKETQYF.

This clonotype appeared many times. CDR3 protein: CASSRRRENWNEQFF. For the CDR3, the DNA is TGTGCCAGCAGCCGCCGGCGGGAGAATTGGAATGAGCAGTTCTTC. The V and J genes are TRBV7-9 and TRBJ2-1, with 7 bases fitting TRBD2. Unmatched junction bases numbered 11, after V lost 5 bases and J lost 7 bases. The germline V gene has CDR1 SEHNR and CDR2 FQNEAQ (reference sequence). The CDR3 runs 15 residues.

This clonotype showed up many times. The rearrangement links TRBV7-2 to TRBJ1-1, with D hard to call. V lost 4 bases to trimming and J lost 10 bases, with 10 bases between them. Germline loops: CDR1 SGHTA, CDR2 FQGNSA. The CDR3 has 11 amino acids. CDR3 in amino acids: CASSYSLGAFF. The CDR3 DNA sequence: TGTGCCAGCAGCTACAGCCTTGGAGCTTTCTTT.

The rearrangement links TRBV6-2 or TRBV6-3 to TRBJ1-5; D is uncertain. V was clipped by 5 bases and J by 0 bases, with 17 bases between them. CDR3 size: 17 residues. From germline, CDR1 is MNHEY and CDR2 SVGEGT. The CDR3 DNA is TGTGCCAGCAGTCTCCCCGCCCCCTATTATAGCAATCAGCCCCAGCATTTT. Translation: CASSLPAPYYSNQPQHF.

Concerning this clonotype itself: This may be a read error: a much more frequent sequence differs by one nucleotide. This rearrangement joins TRBV9 to TRBJ2-7; D might be TRBD1 or TRBD2, each matching 5 bases. The closer fit of TRBJ2-1 to the DNA end suggests the J call may be wrong. Germline lookup yields CDR1 SGDLS and CDR2 YYNGEE. This CDR3 comprises 15 residues. CDR3 region: CASSVGGTGLYEQFF. In DNA, the CDR3 is TGTGCCAGCAGCGTAGGTGGGACGGGTCTCTACGAGCAGTTCTTC.